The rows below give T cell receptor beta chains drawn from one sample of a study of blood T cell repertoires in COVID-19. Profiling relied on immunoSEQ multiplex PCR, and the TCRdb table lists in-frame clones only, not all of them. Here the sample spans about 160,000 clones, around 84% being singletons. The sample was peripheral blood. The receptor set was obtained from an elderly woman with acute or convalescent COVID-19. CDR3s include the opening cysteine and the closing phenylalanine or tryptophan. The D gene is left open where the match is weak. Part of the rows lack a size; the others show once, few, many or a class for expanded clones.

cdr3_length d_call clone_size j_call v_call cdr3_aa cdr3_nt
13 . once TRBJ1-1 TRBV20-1 CSASPSGDTEAFF TGCAGTGCTAGTCCCTCCGGGGACACTGAAGCTTTCTTT
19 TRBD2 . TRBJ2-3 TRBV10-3 CAISESTSGGGTSTDTQYF TGTGCCATCAGTGAGTCGACTAGCGGGGGGGGTACTAGCACAGATACGCAGTATTTT
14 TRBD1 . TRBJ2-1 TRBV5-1 CASSLEGQGNEQFF TGCGCCAGCAGCTTGGAGGGACAGGGCAATGAGCAGTTCTTC
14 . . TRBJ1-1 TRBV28 CASSDRRGNTEAFF TGTGCCAGCAGCGACCGTAGGGGGAACACTGAAGCTTTCTTT
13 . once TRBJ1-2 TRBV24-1 CATSVAEFYGYTF TGTGCCACCAGTGTGGCGGAATTTTATGGCTACACCTTC
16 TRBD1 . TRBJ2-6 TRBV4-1 CASSQPRGIGANVLTF TGCGCCAGCAGCCAACCCAGGGGGATTGGGGCCAACGTCCTGACTTTC
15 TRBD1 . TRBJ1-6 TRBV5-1 CASSLVSQGDSPLHF TGCGCCAGCAGCTTAGTTTCACAGGGGGATTCACCCCTCCACTTT
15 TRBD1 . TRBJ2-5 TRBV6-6 CASSYRSTGEETQYF TGTGCCAGCAGTTATAGATCTACAGGGGAGGAGACCCAGTACTTC
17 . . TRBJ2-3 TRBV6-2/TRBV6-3 CASSYGGLSSSTDTQYF TGTGCCAGCAGTTACGGGGGACTTTCGTCTAGCACAGATACGCAGTATTTT
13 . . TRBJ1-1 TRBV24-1 CATSDSMGPEAFF TGTGCCACCAGTGATTCTATGGGCCCCGAAGCTTTCTTT
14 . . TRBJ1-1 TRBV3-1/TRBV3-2 CASSLVIPSTEAFF TGTGCCAGCAGCCTTGTTATACCGAGCACTGAAGCTTTCTTT
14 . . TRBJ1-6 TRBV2 CASSGGGRNSPLHF TGTGCCAGCAGTGGTGGAGGGCGTAATTCACCCCTCCACTTT
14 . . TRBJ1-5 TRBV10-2 CASSENYSNQPQHF TGCGCCAGCAGTGAGAACTATAGCAATCAGCCCCAGCATTTT
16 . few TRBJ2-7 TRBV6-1 CASSGGQVGLRVEQYF TGTGCCAGCAGTGGAGGACAGGTTGGACTACGTGTAGAGCAGTACTTC
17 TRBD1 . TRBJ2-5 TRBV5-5 CASSPGGTGKLQETQYF TGTGCCAGCAGCCCTGGGGGGACAGGGAAGCTCCAAGAGACCCAGTACTTC
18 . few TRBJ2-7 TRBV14 CASSQEGINRAIPYEQYF TGTGCCAGCAGCCAAGAGGGGATTAACAGGGCGATTCCCTACGAGCAGTACTTC
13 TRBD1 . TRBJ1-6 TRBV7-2 CASRQGHNSPLHF TGTGCCAGCAGACAGGGGCACAATTCACCCCTCCACTTT
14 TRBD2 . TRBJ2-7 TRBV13 CASRKGLAAYEQYF TGTGCCAGCAGGAAGGGACTAGCGGCCTACGAGCAGTACTTC
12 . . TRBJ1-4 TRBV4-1 CASSQAYGKLFF TGCGCCAGCAGCCAAGCCTATGGAAAACTGTTTTTT
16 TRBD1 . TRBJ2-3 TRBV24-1 CATSDLGDRGEDTQYF TGTGCCACCAGTGATTTGGGCGACAGGGGGGAAGATACGCAGTATTTT
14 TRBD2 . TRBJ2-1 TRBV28 CASSLGLVINEQFF TGTGCCAGCAGTTTGGGACTAGTCATAAATGAGCAGTTCTTC
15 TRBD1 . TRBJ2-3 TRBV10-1 CASRESQGATDTQYF TGCGCCAGCAGGGAGTCACAGGGGGCCACAGATACGCAGTATTTT
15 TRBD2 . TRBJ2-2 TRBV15 CATSDYGGGTGELFF TGTGCCACCAGTGACTATGGGGGAGGGACCGGGGAGCTGTTTTTT
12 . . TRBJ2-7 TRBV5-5 CASSLASDTIHF TGTGCCAGCAGCTTGGCCTCGGACACCATACACTTC
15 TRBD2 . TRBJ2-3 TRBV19 CASSITSGRPDTQYF TGTGCCAGTAGTATTACTAGCGGGAGGCCAGATACGCAGTATTTT
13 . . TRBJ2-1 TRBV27 CASTPGLHNEQFF TGTGCCAGCACCCCGGGTCTCCACAATGAGCAGTTCTTC